The 21 T cell receptor beta chains below all came from one sample that was sequenced in a study of shared clonotypes between healthy human individuals. Assay: immunoSEQ multiplex PCR; the TCRdb copy retains only in-frame clones and omits some. The data show over 100,000 clones, about 70% seen once. The material sequenced was memory CD8+ T cells sorted from blood. Subset meaning: CD45RO+ cells pooled with CCR7-negative TemRA cells. Receptors were obtained from a woman in her 30s in good health.

This clone has only a few counts. The chain joins TRBV5-6 to TRBJ2-1, with 12 bases that match TRBD2. This CDR3 comprises 15 residues. J lost 7 bases, V lost 3 bases, and 5 bases had no gene match. The germline V gene has CDR1 SGHDT and CDR2 YYEEEE. The DNA of the CDR3 is TGTGCCAGCAGCTGGACTAGCGGGATGATGAATGAGCAGTTCTTC. This gives the protein CASSWTSGMMNEQFF.

The chain has TRBV5-1 and TRBJ2-7; 8 nucleotides line up with TRBD1. Looked up from germline, CDR1 is SGHRS and CDR2 is YFSETQ. Losses at the gene ends were 4 bases for V and 5 bases for J; bases not matched to a gene: 11. The CDR3 is 15 residues long. In DNA, the CDR3 is TGCGCCAGCAGCGCTGGGCGACAGGGGACCGACGAGCAGTACTTC. As protein: CASSAGRQGTDEQYF.

This chain uses TRBV25-1 with TRBJ2-5; D is perhaps TRBD1 (5 bases). The CDR3 runs 14 residues. The germline V and J ends were trimmed by 2 bases and 4 bases, with 11 bases remaining between them. From germline, CDR1 is MGHDK and CDR2 SYGVNS. CDR3 region: CASSEGQGAETQYF. The CDR3 DNA reads TGTGCCAGCAGTGAAGGCCAGGGCGCAGAGACCCAGTACTTC.

The rearrangement joins TRBV5-1 to TRBJ2-1, with TRBD2 identical over 8 bases. After removal of 0 bases from V and 7 bases from J, the junction contained 3 bases not matched to a gene. The CDR3 sequence is 14 residues long. Germline CDR1 reads SGHRS; CDR2 reads YFSETQ. This CDR3 reads CASSLVTSGNEQFF. In DNA form, the CDR3 reads TGCGCCAGCAGCTTGGTTACTAGCGGAAATGAGCAGTTCTTC.

The rearrangement links TRBV6-4 to TRBJ1-2; D not resolved. Trimming removed 4 bases from V and 8 bases from J, with 26 bases in between. The CDR3 sequence is 17 residues long. Germline loops: CDR1 MRHNA, CDR2 SNTAGT. The CDR3 DNA reads TGTGCCAGCAGTGTGGATGCGGAGGCACCGGGAGGGATAGGCTACACCTTC. Protein product: CASSVDAEAPGGIGYTF.

The chain joins TRBV29-1 to TRBJ2-7, with D perhaps TRBD2 (5 bases). The CDR3 contains 15 residues. V lost 4 bases, J lost 0 bases, and 16 bases lay in between. Germline V CDR1 and CDR2: SQVTM, ANQGSEA. CDR3 sequence reads: CSVVSVEGASYEQYF. CDR3 DNA: TGCAGCGTTGTCTCCGTCGAGGGAGCCTCCTACGAGCAGTACTTC.

This clone appeared a few times. J is TRBJ1-5 and V is TRBV7-2, with 7 bases lining up with TRBD1. Germline V gene sequence: CDR1 SGHTA, CDR2 FQGNSA. This CDR3 comprises 15 residues. Trimming at V came to 3 bases and at J to 4 bases, leaving 6 bases not matched to a gene. CDR3 protein: CASSFRDSLNQPQHF. As DNA, the CDR3 is TGTGCCAGCAGCTTCCGGGACAGCCTGAATCAGCCCCAGCATTTT. Filled out from reference TRBV7-2 and TRBJ1-5, the complete variable domain reads GAGVSQSPSNKVTEKGKDVELRCDPISGHTALYWYRQSLGQGLEFLIYFQGNSAPDKSGLPSDRFSAERTGGSVSTLTIQRTQQEDSAVYLCASSFRDSLNQPQHFGDGTRLSIL.

This chain uses TRBV18 with TRBJ1-2, with D possibly TRBD1 on 5 matching bases. CDR1 is KGHSH, CDR2 LQKENI, per germline. CDR3 size: 14 residues. The ends were cut back, 3 bases at V and 6 bases at J, with 14 bases in the middle. CDR3: CASSPTEPSDGYTF. The CDR3 DNA follows: TGTGCCAGCTCACCGACAGAACCATCCGATGGCTACACCTTC.

The CDR3 sequence is CASSTLRRDSNQPQHF. The CDR3 DNA follows: TGTGCCAGTAGTACCCTCCGCCGGGATAGCAATCAGCCCCAGCATTTT. This sequence joins TRBV19 and TRBJ1-5; D call uncertain. Germline V gives CDR1 LNHDA, CDR2 SQIVND (reference sequence). The V end was cut by 4 bases, the J end by 0 bases, with 13 bases between. The CDR3 is made up of 16 amino acids.

CDR3 nucleotide sequence: TGTGCCAGCAGCCCAGAGGACAGAGCTAACTATGGCTACACCTTC. Its translation is CASSPEDRANYGYTF. This chain connects TRBV7-9 to TRBJ1-2, with D maybe TRBD1 (6 bases). Per the germline V gene, CDR1 is SEHNR and CDR2 is FQNEAQ (reference sequence). There are 15 residues in the CDR3. The ends were cut back, 5 bases at V and 0 bases at J, with 13 bases in the middle.

The genes are TRBV6-1 and TRBJ2-1; D might be TRBD1 or TRBD2, each matching 5 bases. The CDR3 spans 14 residues. Germline CDR1 MNHNS, CDR2 SASEGT. V lost 4 bases and J 7 bases, leaving 14 bases between the germline ends. CDR3 DNA sequence: TGTGCCAGCAGTGTGGGGCTTGAGGGAAATGAGCAGTTCTTC. It encodes CASSVGLEGNEQFF.

The chain links TRBV29-1 to TRBJ2-7; 14 nucleotides agree with TRBD2. The CDR3 consists of 17 residues. J gave up 2 bases and V 6 bases, and 12 bases lay outside the gene matches. Germline loops: CDR1 SQVTM, CDR2 ANQGSEA. The CDR3 here is CSVAGTSGGYSTYEQYF. CDR3 DNA: TGCAGCGTAGCCGGGACTAGCGGGGGTTATAGTACCTACGAGCAGTACTTC.

This clone was observed a handful of times. The chain uses TRBV29-1 and TRBJ2-1; maybe TRBD1 (6 bases). V dropped 4 bases and J dropped 9 bases, with 16 bases sitting between them. The length of the CDR3 is 13 residues. Germline V gene data show CDR1 as SQVTM and CDR2 as ANQGSEA. The CDR3: CSVGSGENGEQFF. As DNA, the CDR3 is TGCAGCGTTGGGTCAGGGGAGAATGGTGAGCAGTTCTTC.

The CDR3 here is CASSDSGGSSYNEQFF. The CDR3 DNA is TGTGCCAGCAGTGACTCAGGGGGTAGCTCCTACAATGAGCAGTTCTTC. The V and J genes are TRBV6-4 and TRBJ2-1; possibly TRBD1 for D (6 bases). This CDR3 is built from 16 residues. The germline gives CDR1 MRHNA, CDR2 SNTAGT. The V gene lost 0 bases and the J gene lost 0 bases, with 9 bases spanning the gap.

J is TRBJ1-1 and V is TRBV19; 10 bases are a match to TRBD1. Trimming took 7 bases from V and 5 from J; bases not matched to a gene: 7. CDR3 length equals 14 residues. Germline V gene sequence: CDR1 LNHDA, CDR2 SQIVND (reference sequence). CDR3 nucleotides: TGTGCCAGTACCACTTGGACAGGGGGAACTGAAGCTTTCTTT. Amino acid sequence: CASTTWTGGTEAFF.

The V and J genes are TRBV11-1 and TRBJ1-2, with D hard to call. Between the trimmed V and J ends, which lost 8 bases and 6 bases, there was a span of 19 bases. CDR1 and CDR2 (germline): SGHAT, FQDESV (reference sequence). This CDR3 contains 14 residues. The CDR3 DNA reads TGTGCCAGCTCTCGGGGTTCGGGAGTGGATGGCTACACCTTC. It encodes CASSRGSGVDGYTF.

The chain has TRBV19 and TRBJ1-1, with D possibly matching TRBD1 (6 bases). Germline V gives CDR1 LNHDA, CDR2 SQIVND (reference sequence). Trimming stripped 3 bases from V and 0 bases from J, with 20 bases between. This CDR3 region has 18 residues. DNA of the CDR3: TGTGCCAGTAGTATCGAACACCGGGACACGGTTATGAACACTGAAGCTTTCTTT. It is translated as CASSIEHRDTVMNTEAFF.

The J gene is TRBJ2-7, the V gene TRBV6-6; D is unresolved. The germline V and J ends were trimmed by 4 bases and 2 bases, with 12 bases remaining between them. The V gene's germline CDR1 is MNHNY and CDR2 SVGAGI (reference sequence). The CDR3 is made up of 14 amino acids. CDR3 sequence: CASSSQDGPYEQYF. The CDR3 region has the DNA TGTGCCAGCAGTTCCCAGGACGGACCCTACGAGCAGTACTTC.

This clone has only a few counts. V and J are TRBV28 and TRBJ2-7; D gene ambiguous. From germline, CDR1 is MDHEN and CDR2 SYDVKM. The CDR3 is made up of 14 amino acids. Trimming left V 5 bases short and J 5 bases short, with 16 bases between. The CDR3 coding sequence is TGTGCCAGCAGTCCCCCGGGTAGCCCGGACGAGCAGTACTTC. Protein: CASSPPGSPDEQYF.

The chain recombines TRBV30 with TRBJ2-4; 7 bases match TRBD1. Germline V CDR1 and CDR2: GTSNPN, SVGIG (reference sequence). This CDR3 is 13 amino acids long. V shed 8 bases, J shed 6 bases, and the junction held 10 bases outside the gene matches. The CDR3 is CAPRGGDTNIQYF. The CDR3 coding sequence is TGTGCCCCCAGAGGGGGCGATACAAACATTCAGTACTTC.

V usage is TRBV29-1 and J usage is TRBJ2-1; 10 nucleotides align to TRBD2. There are 13 residues in the CDR3. The V segment lost 8 bases and the J segment 3 bases; nucleotides outside the gene matches: 4. Germline V gene sequence: CDR1 SQVTM, CDR2 ANQGSEA. CDR3 sequence: CSFRTSGYNEQFF. In DNA form, the CDR3 reads TGCAGCTTCAGGACTAGCGGCTACAATGAGCAGTTCTTC.